The present TCR beta chain was sequenced within a study of cytomegalovirus exposure and HLA in healthy donors. General observations from the study: Researchers counted around 160 TCR beta chains as cytomegalovirus-associated. Later genetic work tied a missense DCLRE1C variant to beta-chain V and J trimming.

The V gene's germline CDR1 is SNHLY and CDR2 FYNNEI. CDR3 size: 15 residues. Trimming removed 6 bases from V and 7 bases from J; junction bases left unmatched: 9. The PCR ran on 60 Vbeta and 13 Jbeta primers. Profiling relied on immunoSEQ multiplex PCR, and the TCRdb table lists in-frame clones only, not all of them. Of roughly 73,000 clones listed, roughly 70% are singletons. A word on this clone: What it binds is not known.

Sequencing used PBMCs. The J gene is TRBJ1-3, the V gene TRBV2; TRBD1 agrees at 10 bases. This TCR was sampled from an older man in good health and CMV-seronegative. The CDR3 protein is CASRPGTGDGNTIYF. The CDR3 nucleotides read TGTGCCAGCAGGCCCGGGACAGGGGATGGGAACACCATATATTTT.